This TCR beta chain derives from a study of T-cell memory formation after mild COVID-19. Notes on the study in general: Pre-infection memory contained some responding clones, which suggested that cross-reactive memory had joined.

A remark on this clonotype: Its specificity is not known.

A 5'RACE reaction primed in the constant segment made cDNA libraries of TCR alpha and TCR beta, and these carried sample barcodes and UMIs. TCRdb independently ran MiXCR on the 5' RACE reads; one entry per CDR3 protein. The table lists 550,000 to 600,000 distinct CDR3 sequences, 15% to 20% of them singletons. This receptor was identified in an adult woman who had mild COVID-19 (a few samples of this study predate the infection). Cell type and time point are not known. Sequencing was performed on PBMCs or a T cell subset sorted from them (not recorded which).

Here the CDR3 reads CASSLGQGGAFF. The CDR3 bases are TGTGCCAGCAGTTTGGGACAGGGGGGAGCTTTCTTT. V is TRBV12-3 or TRBV12-4 and J is TRBJ1-1; 11 nucleotides match TRBD1. This CDR3 has 12 residues. V lost 3 bases and J lost 10; bases outside the gene matches: 1.